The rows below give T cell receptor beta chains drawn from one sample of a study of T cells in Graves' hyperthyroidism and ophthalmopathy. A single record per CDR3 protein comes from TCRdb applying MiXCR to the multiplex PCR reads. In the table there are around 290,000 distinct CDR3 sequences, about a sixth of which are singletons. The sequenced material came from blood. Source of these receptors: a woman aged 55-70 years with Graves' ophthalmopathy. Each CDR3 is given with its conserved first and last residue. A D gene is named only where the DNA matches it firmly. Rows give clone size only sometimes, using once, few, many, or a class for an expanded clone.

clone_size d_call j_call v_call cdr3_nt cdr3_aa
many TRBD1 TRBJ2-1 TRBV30 TGTGCCCGGACAGGCTCCTACAATGAGCAGTTCTTC CARTGSYNEQFF
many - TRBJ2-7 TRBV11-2 TGTGCCAGCACCCCCAGGGACATGTACGAGCAGTACTTC CASTPRDMYEQYF
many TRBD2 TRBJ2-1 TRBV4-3 TGCGCCAGCAGCCAAGGTTCGGGAGGACTAAACAATGAGCAGTTCTTC CASSQGSGGLNNEQFF
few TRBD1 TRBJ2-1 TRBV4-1 TGCGCCAGCAGCCGGACAGGGGATTCCTACAATGAGCAGTTCTTC CASSRTGDSYNEQFF
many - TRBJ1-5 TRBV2 TGTGCCAGCAGTGAAGCGCAGGGAAGGGGGCAGCCCCAGCATTTT CASSEAQGRGQPQHF
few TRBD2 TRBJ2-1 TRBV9 TGTGCCAGCACCGTTGGGGGGGGGATGGGTAATGAGCAGTTCTTC CASTVGGGMGNEQFF
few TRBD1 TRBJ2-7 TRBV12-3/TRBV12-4 TGTGCCAGCAGGCCACGGCAGGGGGCTTTCTACGAGCAGTACTTC CASRPRQGAFYEQYF
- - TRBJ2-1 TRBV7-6 TGTGCCAGCAGCTCCGGGATAGAGCAGTTCTTC CASSSGIEQFF
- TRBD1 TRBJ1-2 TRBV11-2 TGTGCCAGCAGCTCGGGACAGGGGTCCTATGGCTACACCTTC CASSSGQGSYGYTF
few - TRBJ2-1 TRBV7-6 TGTGCCAGCAGCTTAGCAGGGGAGGAGCAGTTCTTC CASSLAGEEQFF
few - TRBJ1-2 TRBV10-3 TGTGCCATCAGTGAGTCCTCTAATTTTGATCCCGGCTACACCTTC CAISESSNFDPGYTF
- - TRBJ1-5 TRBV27 TGTGCCAGCAGTTTGCGTCAGGGACATAGCAATCAGCCCCAGCATTTT CASSLRQGHSNQPQHF
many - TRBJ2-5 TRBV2 TGTGCCAGCAGTGGAGAGCAAGAGACCCAGTACTTC CASSGEQETQYF
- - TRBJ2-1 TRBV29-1 TGCAGCGTTCGGGGAGCGGCCAATGAGCAGTTCTTC CSVRGAANEQFF
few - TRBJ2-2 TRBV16 TGTGCCAGCAGCCAATCAATGGGGGGAAAGAACACCGGGGAGCTGTTTTTT CASSQSMGGKNTGELFF
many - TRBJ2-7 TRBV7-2 TGTGCCAGCAGCTTAGGGCAGAGATACGAGCAGTACTTC CASSLGQRYEQYF